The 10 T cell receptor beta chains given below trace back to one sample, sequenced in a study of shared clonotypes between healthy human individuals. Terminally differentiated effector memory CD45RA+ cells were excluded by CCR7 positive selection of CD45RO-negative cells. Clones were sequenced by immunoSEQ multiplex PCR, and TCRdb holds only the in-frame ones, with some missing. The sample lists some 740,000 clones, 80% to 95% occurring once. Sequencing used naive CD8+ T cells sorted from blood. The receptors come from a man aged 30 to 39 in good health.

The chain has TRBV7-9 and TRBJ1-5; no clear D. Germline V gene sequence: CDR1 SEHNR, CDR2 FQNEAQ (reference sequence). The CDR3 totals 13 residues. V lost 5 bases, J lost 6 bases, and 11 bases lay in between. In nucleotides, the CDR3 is TGTGCCAGCAGCCCCGAGGGTCGTCAGCCCCAGCATTTT. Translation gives CASSPEGRQPQHF.

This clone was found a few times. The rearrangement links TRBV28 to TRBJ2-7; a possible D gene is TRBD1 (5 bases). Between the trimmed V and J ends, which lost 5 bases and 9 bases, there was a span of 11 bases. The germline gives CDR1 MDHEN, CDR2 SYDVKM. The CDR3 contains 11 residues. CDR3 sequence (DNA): TGTGCCAGCAGTGGGGCTTTCGCGCAGTACTTC. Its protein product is CASSGAFAQYF.

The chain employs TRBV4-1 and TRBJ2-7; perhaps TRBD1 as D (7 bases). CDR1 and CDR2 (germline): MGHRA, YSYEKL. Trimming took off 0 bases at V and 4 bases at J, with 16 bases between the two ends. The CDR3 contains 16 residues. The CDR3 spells CASSQESGGSRYEQYF. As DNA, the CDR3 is TGCGCCAGCAGCCAAGAGTCAGGGGGGAGTCGGTACGAGCAGTACTTC.

The CDR3 nucleotides are TGTGCCAGCCTTAGCTGGGAGGGCGACTCGACCTACGAGCAGTACTTC. It yields the protein CASLSWEGDSTYEQYF. The V call is TRBV28, the J call TRBJ2-7, with 7 nucleotides matching TRBD2. The germline V gene encodes CDR1 MDHEN and CDR2 SYDVKM. The CDR3 length is 16 residues. V gave up 8 bases and J gave up 2 bases; unmatched junction bases: 15.

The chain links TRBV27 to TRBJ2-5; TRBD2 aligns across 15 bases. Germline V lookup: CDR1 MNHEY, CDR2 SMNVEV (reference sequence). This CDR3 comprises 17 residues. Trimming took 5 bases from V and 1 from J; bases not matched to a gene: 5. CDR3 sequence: CASSPQGLAGGQETQYF. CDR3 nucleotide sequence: TGTGCCAGCAGTCCCCAGGGACTAGCGGGAGGCCAAGAGACCCAGTACTTC.

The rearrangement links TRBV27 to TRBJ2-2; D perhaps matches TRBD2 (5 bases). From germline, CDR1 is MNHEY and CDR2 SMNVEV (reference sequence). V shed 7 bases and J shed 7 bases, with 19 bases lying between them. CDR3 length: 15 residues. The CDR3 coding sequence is TGTGCCAGCACCCCGATAGGACTCGGAGGCGGGGAGCTGTTTTTT. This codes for CASTPIGLGGGELFF.

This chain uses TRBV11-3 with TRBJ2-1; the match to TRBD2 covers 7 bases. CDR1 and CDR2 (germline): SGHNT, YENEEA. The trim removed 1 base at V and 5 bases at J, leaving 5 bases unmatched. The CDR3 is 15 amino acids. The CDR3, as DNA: TGTGCCAGCAGCTTAGCGGGGAGCGGGAACAATGAGCAGTTCTTC. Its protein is CASSLAGSGNNEQFF.

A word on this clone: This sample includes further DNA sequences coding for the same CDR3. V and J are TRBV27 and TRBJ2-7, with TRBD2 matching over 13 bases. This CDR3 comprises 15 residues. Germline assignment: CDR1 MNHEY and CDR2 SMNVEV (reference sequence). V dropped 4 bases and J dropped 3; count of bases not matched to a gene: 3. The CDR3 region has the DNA TGTGCCAGCAGTTCTGGGACTAGCGGGGTCTACGAGCAGTACTTC. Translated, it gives CASSSGTSGVYEQYF.

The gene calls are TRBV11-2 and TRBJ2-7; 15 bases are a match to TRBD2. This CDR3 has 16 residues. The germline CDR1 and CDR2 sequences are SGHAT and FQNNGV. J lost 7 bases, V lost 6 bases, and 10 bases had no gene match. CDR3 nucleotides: TGTGCCAGCAGTTGGACCGGGACTAGCGGGAGGCGTGAGCAGTACTTC. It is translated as CASSWTGTSGRREQYF.

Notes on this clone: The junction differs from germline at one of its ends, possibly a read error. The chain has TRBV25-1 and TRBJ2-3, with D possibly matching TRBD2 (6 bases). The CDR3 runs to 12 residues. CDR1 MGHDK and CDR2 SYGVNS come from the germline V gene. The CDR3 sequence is CASSPRSRGRGF. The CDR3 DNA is TGTGCCAGCAGCCCCCGTTCGCGGGGAAGAGGATTT.